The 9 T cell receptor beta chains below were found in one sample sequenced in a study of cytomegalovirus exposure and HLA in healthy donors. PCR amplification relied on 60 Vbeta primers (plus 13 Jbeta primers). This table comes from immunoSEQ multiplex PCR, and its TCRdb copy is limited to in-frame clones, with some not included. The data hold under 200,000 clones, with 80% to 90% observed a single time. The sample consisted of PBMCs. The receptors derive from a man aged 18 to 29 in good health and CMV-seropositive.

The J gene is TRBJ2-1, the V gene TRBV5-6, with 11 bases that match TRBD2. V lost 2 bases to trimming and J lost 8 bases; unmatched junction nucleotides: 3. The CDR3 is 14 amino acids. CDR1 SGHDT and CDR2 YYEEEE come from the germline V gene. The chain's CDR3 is CASSFGTSGYEQFF. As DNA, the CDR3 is TGTGCCAGCAGCTTCGGGACTAGCGGATATGAGCAGTTCTTC.

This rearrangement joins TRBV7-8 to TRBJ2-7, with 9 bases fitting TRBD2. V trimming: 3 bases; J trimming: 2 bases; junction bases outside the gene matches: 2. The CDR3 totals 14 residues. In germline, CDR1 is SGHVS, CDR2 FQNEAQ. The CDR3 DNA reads TGTGCCAGCAGCTTTAGCGGGGGACCCTACGAGCAGTACTTC. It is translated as CASSFSGGPYEQYF.

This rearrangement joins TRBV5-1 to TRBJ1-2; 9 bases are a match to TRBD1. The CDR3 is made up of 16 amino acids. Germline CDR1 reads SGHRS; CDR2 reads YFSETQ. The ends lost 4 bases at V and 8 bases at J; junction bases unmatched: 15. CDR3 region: CASSPTGGAWARGYTF. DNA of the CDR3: TGCGCCAGCAGCCCAACAGGGGGCGCGTGGGCGCGCGGCTACACCTTC.

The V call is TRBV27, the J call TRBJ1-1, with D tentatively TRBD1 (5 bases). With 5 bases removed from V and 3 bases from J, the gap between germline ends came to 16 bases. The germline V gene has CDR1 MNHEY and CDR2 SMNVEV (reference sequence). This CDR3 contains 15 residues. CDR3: CASSPKPGEDTEAFF. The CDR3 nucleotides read TGTGCCAGCAGTCCTAAACCGGGGGAGGACACTGAAGCTTTCTTT.

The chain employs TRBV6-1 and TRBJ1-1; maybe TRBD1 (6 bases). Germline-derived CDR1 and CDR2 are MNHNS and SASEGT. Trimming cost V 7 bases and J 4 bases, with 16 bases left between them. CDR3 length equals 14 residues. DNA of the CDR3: TGTGCCAGCAAAAAGGGGGGGGTAGGCACTGAAGCTTTCTTT. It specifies CASKKGGVGTEAFF.

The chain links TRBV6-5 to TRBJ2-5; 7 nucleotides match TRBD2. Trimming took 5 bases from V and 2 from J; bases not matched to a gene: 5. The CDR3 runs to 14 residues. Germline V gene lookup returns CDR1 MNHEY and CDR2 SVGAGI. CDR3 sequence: CASSAWRGQETQYF. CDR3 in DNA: TGTGCCAGCAGTGCTTGGCGGGGGCAAGAGACCCAGTACTTC.

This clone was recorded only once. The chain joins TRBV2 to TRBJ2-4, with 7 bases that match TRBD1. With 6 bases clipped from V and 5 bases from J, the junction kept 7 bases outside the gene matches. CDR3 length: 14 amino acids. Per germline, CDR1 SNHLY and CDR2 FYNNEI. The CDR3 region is CASSNFDRENIQYF. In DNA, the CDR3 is TGTGCCAGCAGCAACTTCGACAGGGAAAACATTCAGTACTTC.

As DNA, the CDR3 is TGTGCCAGCAGCTCGGGAGGAGTACTAGCAAGGGGCCTTTGGGAGCAGTACTTC. As protein: CASSSGGVLARGLWEQYF. This chain links TRBV5-4 with TRBJ2-7; 7 bases fit TRBD2. Per the germline V gene, CDR1 is SGHNT and CDR2 is YYREEE (reference sequence). The CDR3 has 18 amino acids. Trimming at V came to 3 bases and at J to 7 bases, leaving 22 bases not matched to a gene.

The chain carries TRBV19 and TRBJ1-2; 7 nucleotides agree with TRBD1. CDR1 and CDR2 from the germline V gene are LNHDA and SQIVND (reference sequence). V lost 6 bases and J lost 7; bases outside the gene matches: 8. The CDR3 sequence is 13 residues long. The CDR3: CASSTGAGSGYTF. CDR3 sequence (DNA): TGTGCCAGTAGCACAGGGGCGGGGTCTGGCTACACCTTC.